Each of the 18 T cell receptor beta chains below was sequenced from the same sample in a study of PD-1 blockade in classical Hodgkin lymphoma. Generated by immunoSEQ multiplex PCR, the TCRdb table keeps only in-frame clones and is missing some. The table shows around 2,500 clones, with around 86% occurring only once. Brentuximab vedotin exposure varied among the patients, all of whom had relapsed after autologous stem cell transplantation. Isolation of CD4+ T cells from thawed PBMCs was performed by magnetic negative selection. The sample was CD4+ T cells from blood, taken at baseline. The source of these receptors is a human donor with classical Hodgkin lymphoma.

The V and J genes are TRBV7-8 and TRBJ2-7; 7 bases line up with TRBD2. The CDR3 has 15 amino acids. V dropped 5 bases and J dropped 2; count of bases not matched to a gene: 9. Germline values: CDR1 SGHVS, CDR2 FQNEAQ. The CDR3 sequence: CASSQEGGLAYEQYF. The CDR3, as DNA: TGTGCCAGCAGCCAAGAGGGAGGGTTGGCCTACGAGCAGTACTTC.

This chain uses TRBV7-2 with TRBJ1-1, with 10 nucleotides matching TRBD1. The CDR3 extends over 17 amino acids. Germline CDR1 SGHTA, CDR2 FQGNSA. After removal of 4 bases from V and 7 bases from J, the junction contained 15 bases not matched to a gene. CDR3 amino acids: CASSSFPRQGARIEAFF. CDR3 DNA sequence: TGTGCCAGCAGCTCCTTTCCGCGACAGGGGGCAAGGATTGAAGCTTTCTTT.

This clone was seen a handful of times. This sequence joins TRBV2 and TRBJ1-3, with 7 bases aligning to TRBD1. Germline-derived CDR1 and CDR2 are SNHLY and FYNNEI. This CDR3 has 14 amino acids. V lost 5 bases, J lost 4 bases, and 5 bases stayed unmatched. CDR3 sequence reads: CASSSTGEGNTIYF. DNA of the CDR3: TGTGCCAGCAGTTCCACAGGGGAGGGAAACACCATATATTTT.

This chain uses TRBV28 with TRBJ2-1, with a tentative D call TRBD2 (6 bases). Germline-derived CDR1 and CDR2 are MDHEN and SYDVKM. The CDR3 is 11 amino acids. Trimming pared 7 bases from V and 7 bases from J, leaving 8 bases between. This CDR3 reads CASIRGNEQFF. The CDR3 DNA follows: TGTGCCAGCATTCGGGGGAATGAGCAGTTCTTC.

The CDR3 coding sequence is TGTGCCAGTAGCCTAGGAGGGGGCGCGGGTCAGCCCCAGCATTTT. Its protein product is CASSLGGGAGQPQHF. The chain carries TRBV19 and TRBJ1-5; 7 bases align to TRBD1. From germline, CDR1 is LNHDA and CDR2 SQIVND (reference sequence). Germline trimming cut 6 bases from V and 6 bases from J; bases unmatched to any gene: 11. The CDR3 totals 15 residues.

Written as DNA, the CDR3 is TGCGCCAGTGGAAGAGGTGCGGGAGGAGGGGCAGATACGCAGTATTTT. Its protein product is CASGRGAGGGADTQYF. The chain joins TRBV4-1 to TRBJ2-3; 8 bases fit TRBD2. The V gene's germline CDR1 is MGHRA and CDR2 YSYEKL. The CDR3 spans 16 residues. The V and J ends lost 9 bases and 4 bases, in that order; junction bases with no gene match: 15.

A single count supports this clone. The J gene is TRBJ2-2, the V gene TRBV19; D is unresolved. The CDR3 is 14 residues long. From germline, CDR1 is LNHDA and CDR2 SQIVND (reference sequence). The V end was cut by 5 bases, the J end by 5 bases, with 12 bases between. The CDR3: CASSGSSRTGELFF. CDR3 DNA: TGTGCCAGTAGTGGAAGCTCCCGAACCGGGGAGCTGTTTTTT.

The chain has TRBV28 and TRBJ1-2, with D hard to call. There are 11 residues in the CDR3. Trimming shortened V by 3 bases and J by 1 base, and 0 bases separated the two germline ends. From germline, CDR1 is MDHEN and CDR2 SYDVKM. In DNA form, the CDR3 reads TGTGCCAGCAGTTTTAACTATGGCTACACCTTC. As protein: CASSFNYGYTF.

This chain links TRBV6-1 with TRBJ1-5; D is ambiguous. CDR1 is MNHNS and CDR2 is SASEGT in the germline V gene. This CDR3 is built from 12 residues. V lost 8 bases, J lost 2 bases, and 7 bases lay in between. CDR3 sequence: CASRKGNQPQHF. The CDR3 DNA is TGTGCCAGCCGCAAGGGCAATCAGCCCCAGCATTTT.

This clone occurred once. The chain joins TRBV2 to TRBJ2-7, with 9 bases fitting TRBD2. The CDR3 totals 13 residues. CDR1 SNHLY and CDR2 FYNNEI come from the germline V gene. The CDR3 DNA follows: TGTGGGTCTGAGCGGGAGGACTCCTACGAGCAGTACTTC. Translating gives CGSEREDSYEQYF.

The chain links TRBV4-1 to TRBJ1-3; unclear D gene. The CDR3 consists of 14 residues. Germline lookup yields CDR1 MGHRA and CDR2 YSYEKL. V was trimmed by 5 bases and J by 0 bases, leaving 8 bases between them. The CDR3 region is CASSGGSSGNTIYF. The DNA of the CDR3 is TGCGCCAGCAGCGGCGGGAGCTCTGGAAACACCATATATTTT.

In its sample, this clone was seen a few times. The chain recombines TRBV25-1 with TRBJ1-3; D is ambiguous. V lost 4 bases to trimming and J lost 4 bases, with 8 bases between them. Germline V lookup: CDR1 MGHDK, CDR2 SYGVNS. The length of the CDR3 is 13 residues. CDR3 DNA sequence: TGTGCCAGCAGTGTTGCCCAGGGAAACACCATATATTTT. This codes for CASSVAQGNTIYF.

The chain joins TRBV7-7 to TRBJ2-3; 10 bases are shared with TRBD2. This CDR3 contains 18 residues. Trimming cost V 2 bases and J 0 bases; bases outside gene matches: 8. CDR1 is SSHAT, CDR2 FNYEAQ, per germline (reference sequence). The CDR3 bases are TGTGCCAGCAGCTTAATGCCTAGCGGGGGAGCTAGCACAGATACGCAGTATTTT. Residues: CASSLMPSGGASTDTQYF.

The J gene is TRBJ1-4, the V gene TRBV4-2, with TRBD1 as a possible D gene (5 bases). V gave up 0 bases and J gave up 5 bases, with 13 bases separating them. There are 16 residues in the CDR3. Germline CDR1 LGHNA, CDR2 YNFKEQ. Written as DNA, the CDR3 is TGTGCCAGCAGCCAAGATCTCCAGGGAGAAAATGAAAAACTGTTTTTT. Translating it yields CASSQDLQGENEKLFF.

V usage is TRBV6-5 and J usage is TRBJ1-5, with D perhaps TRBD1 (5 bases). V was pared by 5 bases and J by 3 bases, with 11 bases between. Germline values: CDR1 MNHEY, CDR2 SVGAGI. The CDR3 runs 14 residues. This chain's CDR3 is CASSLQGPNQPQHF. The CDR3 DNA reads TGTGCCAGCAGTCTTCAGGGACCCAATCAGCCCCAGCATTTT.

The V and J genes are TRBV18 and TRBJ1-1, with D uncertain. The length of the CDR3 is 12 residues. V lost 4 bases, J lost 8 bases, and 11 bases lay in between. Per the germline V gene, CDR1 is KGHSH and CDR2 is LQKENI. CDR3 region: CASSHTREEAFF. The CDR3 bases are TGTGCCAGCTCACACACGCGGGAAGAAGCTTTCTTT.

The chain couples TRBV28 to TRBJ2-2, with a weak D call TRBD2 (6 bases). Per germline, CDR1 MDHEN and CDR2 SYDVKM. V was pared by 3 bases and J by 6 bases, with 8 bases between. This CDR3 contains 13 residues. DNA of the CDR3: TGTGCCAGCAGTTTCTGGGGGGCCGGGGAGCTGTTTTTT. It translates to CASSFWGAGELFF.

The rearrangement uses TRBV30 and TRBJ1-2; the D is unclear. The V gene lost 3 bases and the J gene lost 8 bases, with 10 bases spanning the gap. From germline, CDR1 is GTSNPN and CDR2 SVGIG (reference sequence). This CDR3 region has 11 residues. CDR3 sequence reads: CAWRPGRGYTF. The CDR3 nucleotides are TGTGCCTGGAGGCCCGGGCGAGGCTACACCTTC. Drawing the rest from reference TRBV30 and TRBJ1-2, the complete variable domain is SQTIHQWPATLVQPVGSPLSLECTVEGTSNPNLYWYRQAAGRGLQLLFYSVGIGQISSEVPQNLSASRPQDRQFILSSKKLLLSDSGFYLCAWRPGRGYTFGSGTRLTVV.